One and the same sample provided the 6 T cell receptor beta chains below, sequenced in a study of identical twins. TCRdb re-derived calls from the 5' RACE reads in MiXCR, one entry per CDR3 protein. The sample includes around 470,000 distinct CDR3 sequences, approximately 15% of them seen just once. These data were also reused for a study on yellow fever vaccine responses in identical twins.

The sequenced material came from CD4+ T cells sorted from blood. The receptor set was obtained from a young woman in good health.

At least ten counts were recorded for this clonotype. The V and J genes are TRBV5-1 and TRBJ2-1, with D hard to call. Trimming cost V 4 bases and J 1 base, with 12 bases left between them. The CDR3 has 15 residues. The V gene's germline CDR1 is SGHRS and CDR2 YFSETQ. The chain's CDR3 is CASSKVAESYNEQFF. The CDR3 DNA reads TGCGCCAGCAGCAAGGTGGCGGAGTCCTACAATGAGCAGTTCTTC.

Many counts were recorded for this clonotype. This chain connects TRBV4-1 to TRBJ2-1; 15 nucleotides agree with TRBD2. CDR1 is MGHRA, CDR2 YSYEKL, per germline. This CDR3 is built from 15 residues. The ends lost 4 bases at V and 8 bases at J; junction bases unmatched: 3. The CDR3 loop is CASSLGLAGGYEQFF. In nucleotides, the CDR3 is TGCGCCAGCAGCCTAGGACTAGCGGGAGGGTATGAGCAGTTCTTC.

The V gene is TRBV19, the J gene TRBJ1-5; weak D call: TRBD1 (5 bases). The CDR3 sequence is 13 residues long. Germline CDR1 is LNHDA and CDR2 is SQIVND (reference sequence). Trimming removed 5 bases at V and 6 bases at J, with 11 bases between. CDR3 nucleotides: TGTGCCAGTAGTGGGGACCCTTCTCAGCCCCAGCATTTT. Amino acid sequence: CASSGDPSQPQHF. Drawing the rest from reference TRBV19 and TRBJ1-5, the complete variable domain is DGGITQSPKYLFRKEGQNVTLSCEQNLNHDAMYWYRQDPGQGLRLIYYSQIVNDFQKGDIAEGYSVSREKKESFPLTVTSAQKNPTAFYLCASSGDPSQPQHFGDGTRLSIL.

This clonotype has only a few counts. The gene calls are TRBV29-1 and TRBJ2-1; maybe TRBD2 (6 bases). V lost 3 bases and J 8 bases, leaving 26 bases between the germline ends. Germline V lookup: CDR1 SQVTM, CDR2 ANQGSEA. CDR3 length: 17 amino acids. Written as DNA, the CDR3 is TGCAGCGTTGAGGGGGGTGGGCGGGACGTTCCGCTCGATGAGCAGTTCTTC. As protein: CSVEGGGRDVPLDEQFF.

In this sample, this clonotype turned up many times. The V call is TRBV4-1, the J call TRBJ2-7; 7 bases are a match to TRBD1. V lost 1 base to trimming and J lost 4 bases; unmatched junction nucleotides: 16. The CDR3 spans 18 residues. The germline CDR1 and CDR2 sequences are MGHRA and YSYEKL. The CDR3 protein is CASSQGLRARQGNYEQYF. The CDR3 DNA sequence: TGCGCCAGCAGCCAAGGCCTCCGAGCTCGACAGGGAAATTACGAGCAGTACTTC.

The chain recombines TRBV10-3 with TRBJ1-5; possible D gene TRBD1, 5 bases. The CDR3 has 13 amino acids. Between the trimmed V and J ends, which lost 4 bases and 3 bases, there was a span of 7 bases. Germline V CDR1 and CDR2: ENHRY, SYGVKD. CDR3 region: CAISGGSNQPQHF. The CDR3 coding sequence is TGTGCCATCAGTGGGGGGTCCAATCAGCCCCAGCATTTT.